The clone carrying this T cell receptor (beta chain) is medium-sized by frequency. Its antigen is as yet unknown. Multiplex touch-down PCR amplified TRB using TRB-A and TRB-B pools in one tube. TCRdb derives one entry per CDR3 protein from the multiplex PCR reads, leaving out DNA. The listing contains under 14,000 distinct CDR3 sequences. The sample originates from a study of T cell clusters in autoimmune cytopenias. Study-wide results and caveats: Healthy donors had roughly 3.2-fold more exclusive TRB clusters than active autoimmune hepatitis patients.

Per germline, CDR1 SQVTM and CDR2 ANQGSEA. There are 13 residues in the CDR3. About 37,500 genome equivalents of blood DNA were amplified for TRB. This sample was also put to use in a study of T cell repertoires in aging, cancer and after chemotherapy. That report notes: Clear clonal overlap appeared across healthy donor samples taken over several months to years. Age-matched healthy donors had significantly more diverse, less clonal blood TCR repertoires than untreated cancer patients. These repertoire data do not allow conclusions about immunological memory after chemotherapy.

This TCR was recovered from a human donor in good health. V usage is TRBV29-1 and J usage is TRBJ1-1. The sample was peripheral blood. The CDR3 protein is CSVAGRGDTEAFF.